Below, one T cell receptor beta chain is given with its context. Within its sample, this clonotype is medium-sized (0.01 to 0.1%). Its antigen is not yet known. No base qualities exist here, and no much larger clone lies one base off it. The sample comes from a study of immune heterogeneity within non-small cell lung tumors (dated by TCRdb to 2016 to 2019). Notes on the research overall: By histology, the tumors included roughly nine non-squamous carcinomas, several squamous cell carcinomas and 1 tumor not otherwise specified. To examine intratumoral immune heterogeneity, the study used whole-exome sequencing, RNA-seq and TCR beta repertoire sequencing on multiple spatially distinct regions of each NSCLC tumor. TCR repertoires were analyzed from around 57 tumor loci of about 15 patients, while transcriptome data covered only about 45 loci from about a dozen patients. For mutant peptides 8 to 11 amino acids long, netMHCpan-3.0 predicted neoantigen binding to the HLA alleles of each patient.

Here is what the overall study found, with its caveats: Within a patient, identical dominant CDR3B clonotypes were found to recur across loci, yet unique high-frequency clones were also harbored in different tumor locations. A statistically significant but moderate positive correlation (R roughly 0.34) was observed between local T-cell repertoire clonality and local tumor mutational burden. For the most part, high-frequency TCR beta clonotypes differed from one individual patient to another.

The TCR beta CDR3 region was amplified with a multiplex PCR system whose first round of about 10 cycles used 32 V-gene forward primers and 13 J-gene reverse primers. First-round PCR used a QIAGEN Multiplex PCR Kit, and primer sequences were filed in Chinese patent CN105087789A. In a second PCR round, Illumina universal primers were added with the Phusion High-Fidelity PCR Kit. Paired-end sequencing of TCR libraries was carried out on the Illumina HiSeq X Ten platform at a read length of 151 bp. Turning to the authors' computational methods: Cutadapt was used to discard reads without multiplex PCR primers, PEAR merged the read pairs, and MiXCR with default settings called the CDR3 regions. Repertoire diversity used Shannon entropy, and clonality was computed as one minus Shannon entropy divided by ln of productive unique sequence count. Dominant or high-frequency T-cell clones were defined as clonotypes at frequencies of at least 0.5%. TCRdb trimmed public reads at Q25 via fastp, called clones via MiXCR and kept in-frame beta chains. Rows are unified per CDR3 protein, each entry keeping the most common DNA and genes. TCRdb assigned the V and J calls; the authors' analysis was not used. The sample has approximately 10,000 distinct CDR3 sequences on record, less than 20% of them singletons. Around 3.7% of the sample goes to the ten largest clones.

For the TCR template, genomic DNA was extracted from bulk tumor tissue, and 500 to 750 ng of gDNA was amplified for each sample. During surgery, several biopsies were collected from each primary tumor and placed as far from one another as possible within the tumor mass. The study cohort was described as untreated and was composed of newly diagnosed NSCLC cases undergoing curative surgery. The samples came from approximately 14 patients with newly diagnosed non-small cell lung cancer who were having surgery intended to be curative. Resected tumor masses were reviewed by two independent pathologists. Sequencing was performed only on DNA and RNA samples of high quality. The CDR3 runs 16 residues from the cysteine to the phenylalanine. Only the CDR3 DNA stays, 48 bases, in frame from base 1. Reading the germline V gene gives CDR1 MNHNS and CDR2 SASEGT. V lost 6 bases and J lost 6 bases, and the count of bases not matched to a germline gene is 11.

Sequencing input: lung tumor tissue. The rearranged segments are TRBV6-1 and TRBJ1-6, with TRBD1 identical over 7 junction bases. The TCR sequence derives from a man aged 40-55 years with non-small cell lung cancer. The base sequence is TGTGCCAGCAGCCTTACAGGGGACACGGTTAATTCACCCCTCCACTTT. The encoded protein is CASSLTGDTVNSPLHF.